This TCR beta chain was retrieved from a study of T cell repertoires in cytomegalovirus infection. This clonotype has only a few counts. Its antigen is unidentified. Germline CDR1 reads SGHTA; CDR2 reads FQGNSA. The CDR3 is 14 residues long. The ends lost 4 bases at V and 13 bases at J; junction bases unmatched: 4. TCRdb re-analysed the reads in MiXCR, keeping a single row per CDR3 protein. The repertoire includes 640,000 or so distinct CDR3 sequences, approximately 33% of them detected once, and about 18% sits in the top ten. Sequenced material: cultured PBMCs, taken from culture after CMV antigen stimulation. The chain links TRBV7-2 to TRBJ2-1; 16 positions match TRBD2. The sequence came from a human donor in good health (CMV status not recorded). Some clones in this sample may be carry-over from other donors' samples. This chain's CDR3 is CASSSGTSGGAQFF. The CDR3 DNA follows: TGTGCCAGCAGCTCCGGGACTAGCGGGGGGGCACAGTTCTTC.